One sample yielded the 18 T cell receptor beta chains listed below, sequenced in a study of blood T cells in healthy people across ages. The second PCR ran about 6 to 12 cycles with a sample-barcoded 5' primer and J-beta primers. TCRdb independently ran MiXCR on the 5' RACE reads; one entry per CDR3 protein. In the table there are roughly 930,000 distinct CDR3 sequences, 40% to 60% of which are singletons. Sequencing was done on a sample of blood. The receptor set was obtained from a man aged 25-40 years in good health.

The chain couples TRBV2 to TRBJ1-6, with D hard to call. CDR3 length equals 17 residues. CDR1 SNHLY and CDR2 FYNNEI come from the germline V gene. V lost 2 bases and J 0 bases, leaving 11 bases between the germline ends. Here the CDR3 DNA reads TGTGCCAGCAGTGAATCACCACTGAGCTCCTATAATTCACCCCTCCACTTT. This sequence encodes CASSESPLSSYNSPLHF.

J is TRBJ1-2 and V is TRBV29-1, with D possibly TRBD1 on 6 matching bases. Trimming removed 2 bases at V and 8 bases at J, with 15 bases between. The CDR3 consists of 13 residues. Germline V gene lookup returns CDR1 SQVTM and CDR2 ANQGSEA. CDR3 in DNA: TGCAGCGTTGAACCTCCGGGGGCTGGCGGCTACACCTTC. It is translated as CSVEPPGAGGYTF.

The gene calls are TRBV30 and TRBJ2-1, with 8 bases identical to TRBD2. The J segment lost 0 bases and the V segment lost 8 bases, leaving 3 bases of the junction unmatched. This CDR3 region has 13 residues. The germline V gene has CDR1 GTSNPN and CDR2 SVGIG (reference sequence). The CDR3 nucleotides are TGTGCCGCACTAGCGGACTCCTACAATGAGCAGTTCTTC. Translation gives CAALADSYNEQFF.

The rearrangement links TRBV12-3 or TRBV12-4 to TRBJ2-7; D may be TRBD2 (5 bases). CDR3 length: 13 amino acids. V lost 6 bases, J lost 12 bases, and 21 bases lay in between. CDR3 nucleotide sequence: TGTGCCAGCAGCCGCGGAGGCCAAGAGACCCTGTACTTC. Protein: CASSRGGQETLYF.

The chain couples TRBV5-5 to TRBJ2-5; D gene ambiguous. The DNA end lines up better with TRBJ2-7; the J call may be wrong. The CDR3 contains 14 residues. Germline CDR1 is SGHKS and CDR2 is YYEKEE (reference sequence). The CDR3 loop is CASSFQVGGDEQYF. The CDR3 nucleotides are TGTGCCAGCAGCTTTCAGGTCGGTGGCGACGAGCAGTACTTC.

The table lists this clonotype with many counts. The rearrangement uses TRBV12-3 or TRBV12-4 and TRBJ2-1; D call uncertain. V was cut by 2 bases and J by 8 bases, with 4 bases left in between. This CDR3 comprises 11 residues. CDR3 sequence: CASSLLDEQFF. The CDR3 nucleotides read TGTGCCAGCAGTTTACTCGATGAGCAGTTCTTC.

V is TRBV4-2 and J is TRBJ2-1, with TRBD2 matching over 8 bases. Trimming took 3 bases from V and 2 from J; bases not matched to a gene: 6. The CDR3 runs 16 residues. Germline V gene lookup returns CDR1 LGHNA and CDR2 YNFKEQ. CDR3 bases: TGTGCCAGCAGCCACGGACTAGCTAGGGCCTACAATGAGCAGTTCTTC. Translation gives CASSHGLARAYNEQFF.

This chain uses TRBV30 with TRBJ1-2, with D unresolved. This CDR3 region has 13 residues. CDR1 GTSNPN and CDR2 SVGIG come from the germline V gene (reference sequence). The germline V and J ends were trimmed by 4 bases and 5 bases, with 14 bases remaining between them. CDR3 region: CAWTPTRSYGYTF. DNA of the CDR3: TGTGCCTGGACTCCAACGAGGTCTTATGGCTACACCTTC.

Only a few counts were recorded for this clonotype. The CDR3 DNA reads TGTGCCAGCAGGCCCAGGACGGTTAATCAGCCCCAGCATTTT. It translates to CASRPRTVNQPQHF. The V and J genes are TRBV28 and TRBJ1-5; no clear D. V gave up 6 bases and J gave up 4 bases, with 13 bases separating them. The germline CDR1 and CDR2 sequences are MDHEN and SYDVKM. CDR3 length: 14 residues.

This clonotype was observed a handful of times. The chain is built from TRBV11-2 and TRBJ2-3; D is unresolved. The CDR3 is 12 residues long. V was clipped by 1 base and J by 14 bases, with 13 bases between them. Germline values: CDR1 SGHAT, CDR2 FQNNGV. CDR3 residues: CASSLGFQVLYF. The CDR3 nucleotides read TGTGCCAGCAGCTTAGGGTTCCAGGTCCTGTATTTT.

The rearrangement uses TRBV7-9 and TRBJ1-6; no definite D call. The CDR3 covers 13 residues. CDR1 and CDR2 from the germline V gene are SEHNR and FQNEAQ (reference sequence). The germline V and J ends were trimmed by 4 bases and 8 bases, with 9 bases remaining between them. CDR3 residues: CASSSAGDSPLHF. The CDR3 nucleotides read TGTGCCAGCAGCTCAGCGGGCGATTCACCCCTCCACTTT.

This rearrangement joins TRBV6-6 to TRBJ1-1; 8 nucleotides agree with TRBD1. Germline V gene lookup returns CDR1 MNHNY and CDR2 SVGAGI (reference sequence). Trimming cost V 5 bases and J 11 bases; bases outside gene matches: 7. The length of the CDR3 is 12 residues. The CDR3 loop reads CASSPSRGPAFF. The CDR3 nucleotides are TGTGCCAGCAGTCCTAGCAGGGGGCCGGCTTTCTTT.

This clonotype has more than one count but fewer than ten. This chain joins TRBV4-2 and TRBJ1-1; D perhaps matches TRBD1 (6 bases). The V and J ends lost 4 bases and 1 base respectively, with 10 bases between them. The germline V gene has CDR1 LGHNA and CDR2 YNFKEQ. The CDR3 spans 14 residues. CDR3 sequence reads: CASSRETGNTEAFF. CDR3 sequence (DNA): TGTGCCAGCAGCCGTGAGACAGGGAACACTGAAGCTTTCTTT.

The chain recombines TRBV13 with TRBJ1-4; D might be TRBD1 (5 bases). V lost 4 bases and J 7 bases, leaving 19 bases between the germline ends. Germline values: CDR1 PRHDT, CDR2 FYEKMQ (reference sequence). The length of the CDR3 is 16 residues. The CDR3 reads CASSSMVDRPAEKLFF. Written as DNA, the CDR3 is TGTGCCAGCAGCTCGATGGTTGACAGACCGGCTGAAAAACTGTTTTTT.

This clonotype was observed a few times. The chain combines TRBV20-1 with TRBJ1-5; 11 bases line up with TRBD1. From germline, CDR1 is DFQATT and CDR2 SNEGSKA (reference sequence). The CDR3 length is 15 residues. V lost 4 bases to trimming and J lost 5 bases; unmatched junction nucleotides: 7. CDR3 bases: TGCAGTGCTAAGGGGGACAGGGGGATCGATCAGCCCCAGCATTTT. Its translation is CSAKGDRGIDQPQHF.

The chain combines TRBV7-3 with TRBJ2-3; 9 nucleotides match TRBD2. CDR1 and CDR2 from the germline V gene are SGHTA and FQGTGA. V shed 1 base, J shed 3 bases, and the junction held 5 bases outside the gene matches. The CDR3 is made up of 16 amino acids. The CDR3 DNA follows: TGTGCCAGCAGCTTAAGCGGGGGGGTAGTTACAGATACGCAGTATTTT. It specifies CASSLSGGVVTDTQYF.

The chain's CDR3 is CASSESTVGNTIYF. The CDR3 region has the DNA TGTGCCAGCAGTGAATCTACGGTAGGAAACACCATATATTTT. This chain joins TRBV25-1 and TRBJ1-3; D call uncertain. V lost 1 base and J lost 4, with 8 bases in between. This CDR3 contains 14 residues. Germline lookup yields CDR1 MGHDK and CDR2 SYGVNS.

The CDR3 DNA follows: TGTGCCAGCAGCTTAAGCAGGGCGGCCAAAAACATTCAGTACTTC. Its protein product is CASSLSRAAKNIQYF. V and J are TRBV7-3 and TRBJ2-7; tentatively, D is TRBD1 (5 bases). Matching the DNA end better, TRBJ2-4 makes the J call doubtful. The CDR3 totals 15 residues. Germline V gene data show CDR1 as SGHTA and CDR2 as FQGTGA.